A single sample is the source of the 17 T cell receptor beta chains below, sequenced in a study of T cell responses to AZD1222 COVID-19 vaccine. Assay used: immunoSEQ multiplex PCR; TCRdb lists only in-frame clones, some missing. The sample includes about 140,000 clones, about 82% of them seen just once. Sample: peripheral blood, taken 28 days after the second AZD1222 dose. These receptors were obtained from an adult who received the AZD1222 COVID-19 vaccine.

V is TRBV7-2 and J is TRBJ2-5; no reliable D call. CDR1 SGHTA and CDR2 FQGNSA come from the germline V gene. The CDR3 runs to 12 residues. Trimming took off 5 bases at V and 4 bases at J, with 8 bases between the two ends. This CDR3 reads CASSPMRETQYF. The CDR3 bases are TGTGCCAGCAGCCCAATGAGAGAGACCCAGTACTTC.

The chain recombines TRBV13 with TRBJ2-5; 7 bases agree with TRBD1. Per germline, CDR1 PRHDT and CDR2 FYEKMQ (reference sequence). The length of the CDR3 is 15 residues. After removal of 5 bases from V and 4 bases from J, the junction contained 10 bases not matched to a gene. The CDR3 region has the DNA TGTGCCAGCAGCCCGTCCCCGGGACAGAGAGAGACCCAGTACTTC. This translates into CASSPSPGQRETQYF.

V and J are TRBV28 and TRBJ1-3; 8 bases line up with TRBD1. CDR3 size: 16 residues. In germline, CDR1 is MDHEN, CDR2 SYDVKM. Trimming removed 6 bases from V and 4 bases from J; junction bases left unmatched: 11. The CDR3: CASRGSQGASGNTIYF. In nucleotides, the CDR3 is TGTGCCAGCAGAGGGAGCCAGGGGGCTTCCGGAAACACCATATATTTT. Filled out from reference TRBV28 and TRBJ1-3, the complete variable domain reads DVKVTQSSRYLVKRTGEKVFLECVQDMDHENMFWYRQDPGLGLRLIYFSYDVKMKEKGDIPEGYSVSREKKERFSLILESASTNQTSMYLCASRGSQGASGNTIYFGEGSWLTVV.

The CDR3 reads CASSLRAGGDEQFF. CDR3 DNA: TGTGCCAGCAGCCTCCGAGCGGGAGGGGACGAGCAGTTCTTC. This rearrangement joins TRBV3-1 (or the pseudogene TRBV3-2) to TRBJ2-1, with 10 bases identical to TRBD2. Germline trimming cut 4 bases from V and 10 bases from J; bases unmatched to any gene: 7. This CDR3 is 14 amino acids long. The germline CDR1 and CDR2 sequences are LGHDT and YNNKEL (reference sequence).

This clone was recorded a few times. J is TRBJ2-5 and V is TRBV6-5; no definite D call. Per the germline V gene, CDR1 is MNHEY and CDR2 is SVGAGI. CDR3 length: 13 residues. Between the trimmed V and J ends, which lost 3 bases and 0 bases, there was a span of 5 bases. The CDR3 region is CASSYQNQETQYF. For the CDR3, the DNA is TGTGCCAGCAGTTATCAGAACCAAGAGACCCAGTACTTC.

This clone was recorded a few times. The rearrangement joins TRBV5-1 to TRBJ2-3, with 16 bases that match TRBD2. The germline CDR1 and CDR2 sequences are SGHRS and YFSETQ. The CDR3 totals 17 residues. Trimming cost V 0 bases and J 7 bases; bases outside gene matches: 5. CDR3 nucleotides: TGCGCCAGCAGCTTGGCGGGACTAGCGGGGGGGAGGAATACGCAGTATTTT. This sequence encodes CASSLAGLAGGRNTQYF.

The CDR3 bases are TGTGCCAGCAGTAATACCCTGGATTCCCTCCACTTT. This codes for CASSNTLDSLHF. V and J are TRBV7-9 and TRBJ1-6; D remains unclear. The CDR3 runs 12 residues. Germline V gene data show CDR1 as SEHNR and CDR2 as FQNEAQ (reference sequence). Trimming removed 6 bases at V and 14 bases at J, with 14 bases between.

The chain has TRBV7-2 and TRBJ2-1; 14 bases align to TRBD2. The CDR3 has 17 residues. Germline V gives CDR1 SGHTA, CDR2 FQGNSA. The ends lost 1 base at V and 2 bases at J; junction bases unmatched: 1. CDR3 sequence: CASSLGLAGGPYNEQFF. CDR3 nucleotides: TGTGCCAGCAGCTTAGGACTAGCGGGGGGGCCCTACAATGAGCAGTTCTTC.

This chain joins TRBV5-4 and TRBJ2-5, with 9 bases fitting TRBD1. The germline gives CDR1 SGHNT, CDR2 YYREEE (reference sequence). V was pared by 5 bases and J by 2 bases, with 7 bases of the junction left unmatched. The CDR3 has 15 residues. CDR3 sequence reads: CASRVGGTGQETQYF. The CDR3 coding sequence is TGTGCCAGCAGAGTCGGCGGGACAGGGCAAGAGACCCAGTACTTC.

V is TRBV25-1 and J is TRBJ1-2; the D gene is possibly TRBD1 (6 bases). The CDR3 has 15 amino acids. Germline CDR1 reads MGHDK; CDR2 reads SYGVNS. V dropped 5 bases and J dropped 3 bases, with 16 bases sitting between them. CDR3 loop: CASSPLGAGDYGYTF. The CDR3 nucleotides read TGTGCCAGCAGTCCCCTAGGGGCAGGGGACTATGGCTACACCTTC.

The J gene is TRBJ2-1, the V gene TRBV10-2, with a possible D match to TRBD2 (6 bases). Per the germline V gene, CDR1 is WSHSY and CDR2 is SAAADI. This CDR3 has 17 amino acids. V gave up 0 bases and J gave up 5 bases, with 17 bases separating them. The CDR3 is CASSESRGILGDNEQFF. CDR3 DNA sequence: TGCGCCAGCAGTGAGTCTCGCGGGATCTTAGGGGACAATGAGCAGTTCTTC.

V usage is TRBV9 and J usage is TRBJ2-2; D unresolved. Germline V lookup: CDR1 SGDLS, CDR2 YYNGEE. The CDR3 has 14 residues. The V gene lost 0 bases and the J gene lost 3 bases, with 6 bases spanning the gap. The CDR3 DNA reads TGTGCCAGCAGCGTAGTTTCAGACACCGGGGAGCTGTTTTTT. This gives the protein CASSVVSDTGELFF.

V usage is TRBV9 and J usage is TRBJ1-1, with D possibly matching TRBD1 (6 bases). This CDR3 is built from 14 residues. Germline CDR1 SGDLS, CDR2 YYNGEE. Trimming removed 0 bases from V and 8 bases from J, with 14 bases in between. The CDR3 DNA sequence: TGTGCCAGCAGCGTAGAAGTGGGGGCCGGAGAAGCTTTCTTT. It codes for CASSVEVGAGEAFF.

J is TRBJ1-1 and V is TRBV5-1; no clear D. The V gene lost 5 bases and the J gene lost 2 bases, with 10 bases spanning the gap. The CDR3 sequence is 13 residues long. CDR1 is SGHRS, CDR2 YFSETQ, per germline. The CDR3: CASRTGVNTEAFF. The CDR3 DNA reads as TGCGCCAGCAGAACGGGAGTCAACACTGAAGCTTTCTTT.

The chain joins TRBV28 to TRBJ2-3; D unresolved. Germline V gene data show CDR1 as MDHEN and CDR2 as SYDVKM. The V gene lost 5 bases and the J gene lost 6 bases, with 9 bases spanning the gap. The CDR3 totals 12 residues. The CDR3 sequence: CASSKSIDTQYF. In DNA, the CDR3 is TGTGCCAGCAGTAAATCAATTGATACGCAGTATTTT.

The chain joins TRBV5-4 to TRBJ1-2, with 7 bases identical to TRBD1. The V gene's germline CDR1 is SGHNT and CDR2 YYREEE (reference sequence). V gave up 0 bases and J gave up 0 bases; unmatched junction bases: 8. CDR3 length: 17 residues. CDR3: CASSLAPGQASNYGYTF. For the CDR3, the DNA is TGTGCCAGCAGCTTGGCGCCAGGACAGGCGTCTAACTATGGCTACACCTTC.

This chain uses TRBV5-1 with TRBJ1-4, with 8 positions matching TRBD1. The CDR3 has 15 residues. The germline CDR1 and CDR2 sequences are SGHRS and YFSETQ. The V and J ends lost 5 bases and 8 bases, in that order; junction bases with no gene match: 11. The CDR3 nucleotides are TGCGCCAGCAGATCTGGACAGGGAGGGTTGGAAAAACTGTTTTTT. Protein: CASRSGQGGLEKLFF.